The 3 T cell receptor beta chains in this list originate from one sample, sequenced in a study of blood T cell repertoires in COVID-19 (dated by TCRdb to 2019 to 2021). Libraries were constructed by the immunoSEQ multiplex PCR assay. The table comes from immuneACCESS by way of TCRdb, which keeps in-frame sequences with V and J called. Part of the clones is missing from these tables; in studies checked, under half for an unresolved V gene and the rest for unknown reasons. This sample is represented by about 94,000 clones; around 74% of them were singletons. Over 3.5% of the sample belongs to the ten largest clones. Specimen: peripheral blood. The receptor source for this set is a man between 70 and 80 years old with COVID-19, enrolled during active disease.

This clone was observed once. V and J are TRBV25-1 and TRBJ2-1; D possibly corresponds to TRBD2 (6 bases). Trimming cost V 2 bases and J 2 bases, with 16 bases left between them. The CDR3 totals 17 residues. Germline V CDR1 and CDR2: MGHDK, SYGVNS. Here the CDR3 reads CASSEGGMGEAYNEQFF. CDR3 nucleotide sequence: TGTGCCAGCAGTGAAGGGGGTATGGGGGAGGCCTACAATGAGCAGTTCTTC. Complete variable domain (other parts from reference TRBV25-1 and TRBJ2-1): EADIYQTPRYLVIGTGKKITLECSQTMGHDKMYWYQQDPGMELHLIHYSYGVNSTEKGDLSSESTVSRIRTEHFPLTLESARPSHTSQYLCASSEGGMGEAYNEQFFGPGTRLTVL.

This clone was recorded a few times. This rearrangement joins TRBV10-3 to TRBJ2-7; D is perhaps TRBD1 (6 bases). The germline V and J ends were trimmed by 5 bases and 5 bases, with 16 bases remaining between them. The CDR3 sequence is 14 residues long. Per the germline V gene, CDR1 is ENHRY and CDR2 is SYGVKD. The CDR3: CAISPADRSHEQYF. For the CDR3, the DNA is TGTGCCATCAGTCCAGCCGACAGGAGCCACGAGCAGTACTTC.

The chain combines TRBV7-2 with TRBJ2-1; D remains ambiguous. In germline, CDR1 is SGHTA, CDR2 FQGNSA. CDR3 size: 14 residues. The V and J ends lost 1 base and 5 bases respectively, with 9 bases between them. This chain's CDR3 is CASSLGRANNEQFF. DNA for the CDR3: TGTGCCAGCAGCTTAGGAAGAGCAAACAATGAGCAGTTCTTC.